This passage covers 26 T cell receptor beta chains from one sample sequenced in a study of blood T cell repertoires in COVID-19. TCRdb's table, derived via immunoSEQ multiplex PCR, lists solely in-frame clones and lacks some. The profile shows under 350,000 clones, about 90% of them singletons. The specimen was PBMCs or T cells enriched from blood (not recorded which). These TCRs come from a woman in her fifties or sixties who had recovered from COVID-19.

This chain links TRBV9 with TRBJ1-5, with D uncertain. CDR3 length equals 13 residues. V was clipped by 0 bases and J by 6 bases, with 7 bases between them. Germline V gene lookup returns CDR1 SGDLS and CDR2 YYNGEE. The CDR3 spells CASSVDPGQPQHF. As DNA, the CDR3 is TGTGCCAGCAGCGTAGACCCGGGTCAGCCCCAGCATTTT. The whole variable domain, filled in from reference TRBV9 and TRBJ1-5, reads DSGVTQTPKHLITATGQRVTLRCSPRSGDLSVYWYQQSLDQGLQFLIQYYNGEERAKGNILERFSAQQFPDLHSELNLSSLELGDSALYFCASSVDPGQPQHFGDGTRLSIL.

Written as DNA, the CDR3 is TGTGCCGCAGAAGGGTCAGGGGCACATTTTGAAGCTTTCTTT. Its protein is CAAEGSGAHFEAFF. The V gene is TRBV28, the J gene TRBJ1-1; possible D gene TRBD1, 6 bases. V was pared by 11 bases and J by 7 bases, with 23 bases between. This CDR3 contains 14 residues. Germline V gene lookup returns CDR1 MDHEN and CDR2 SYDVKM.

This clone turned up a few times. This chain joins TRBV5-1 and TRBJ2-7; 9 nucleotides match TRBD1. The J segment lost 7 bases and the V segment lost 3 bases, leaving 11 bases of the junction unmatched. Germline V gene data show CDR1 as SGHRS and CDR2 as YFSETQ. CDR3 length equals 15 residues. CDR3 in DNA: TGCGCCAGCAGCTCAAACAGGGGGCGCATGGGGGAGCAGTACTTC. Translated: CASSSNRGRMGEQYF.

This clone was seen just once. The gene calls are TRBV20-1 and TRBJ2-1; 12 positions match TRBD2. With V trimmed by 3 bases and J by 10 bases, 4 bases remained unmatched. CDR1 and CDR2 from the germline V gene are DFQATT and SNEGSKA (reference sequence). The CDR3 loop spans 13 amino acids. The chain's CDR3 is CSASPSGGAEQFF. The DNA for the CDR3 is TGCAGTGCTAGTCCTAGCGGGGGGGCGGAGCAGTTCTTC.

The CDR3 loop is CASSLVTAYGYTF. CDR3 in DNA: TGTGCCAGCAGCTTAGTCACAGCCTATGGCTACACCTTC. This chain uses TRBV7-8 with TRBJ1-2; D gene ambiguous. The CDR3 is made up of 13 amino acids. V was clipped by 1 base and J by 4 bases, with 7 bases between them. The V gene's germline CDR1 is SGHVS and CDR2 FQNEAQ.

The chain is built from TRBV9 and TRBJ1-1; 8 bases are a match to TRBD1. The germline V gene has CDR1 SGDLS and CDR2 YYNGEE. The CDR3 runs to 14 residues. The trim removed 6 bases at V and 1 base at J, leaving 5 bases unmatched. CDR3 sequence (DNA): TGTGCCAGCAACCAAGGACAGGGGAACACTGAAGCTTTCTTT. It specifies CASNQGQGNTEAFF.

J is TRBJ2-2 and V is TRBV14; 7 bases fit TRBD1. This CDR3 spans 14 amino acids. Germline loops: CDR1 SGHDN, CDR2 FVKESK. Unmatched junction bases numbered 7, after V lost 6 bases and J lost 6 bases. The chain's CDR3 is CASRAQGFAGELFF. For the CDR3, the DNA is TGTGCCAGCAGGGCACAGGGGTTCGCCGGGGAGCTGTTTTTT. Full variable domain (rest looked up from reference TRBV14 and TRBJ2-2): EAGVTQFPSHSVIEKGQTVTLRCDPISGHDNLYWYRRVMGKEIKFLLHFVKESKQDESGMPNNRFLAERTGGTYSTLKVQPAELEDSGVYFCASRAQGFAGELFFGEGSRLTVL.

This clone was seen more than once but under ten times. The gene calls are TRBV5-1 and TRBJ1-6; 9 bases are shared with TRBD1. Per germline, CDR1 SGHRS and CDR2 YFSETQ. V shed 4 bases and J 4 bases; nucleotides not matched to a gene: 6. This CDR3 is built from 16 residues. In DNA form, the CDR3 reads TGCGCCAGCAGCACGGACAGGGGACGGTATAATTCACCCCTCCACTTT. Protein: CASSTDRGRYNSPLHF.

This chain links TRBV5-1 with TRBJ2-5; 14 positions agree with TRBD2. The CDR3 loop spans 17 amino acids. Germline trimming cut 2 bases from V and 2 bases from J; bases unmatched to any gene: 5. Germline V gives CDR1 SGHRS, CDR2 YFSETQ. DNA of the CDR3: TGCGCCAGCAGCTTAATGGGACTAGCGGGGGTGCAAGAGACCCAGTACTTC. Translation: CASSLMGLAGVQETQYF.

The chain joins TRBV18 to TRBJ1-1; D unresolved. V lost 2 bases and J 1 base, leaving 11 bases between the germline ends. Germline lookup yields CDR1 KGHSH and CDR2 LQKENI. The CDR3 totals 15 residues. The CDR3 nucleotides are TGTGCCAGCTCACCAATGGAGCGGGCGAACACTGAAGCTTTCTTT. Its protein is CASSPMERANTEAFF.

The genes are TRBV7-8 and TRBJ2-7; TRBD2 might be the D (5 bases). The germline CDR1 and CDR2 sequences are SGHVS and FQNEAQ. CDR3 size: 13 residues. The ends were cut back, 5 bases at V and 6 bases at J, with 14 bases in the middle. Written as DNA, the CDR3 is TGTGCCAGCAGCCCCGGGTTCGAGGGCGAGCAGTACTTC. Protein sequence: CASSPGFEGEQYF.

This clone occurred once. As DNA, the CDR3 is TGTGCCAGCAGTTACGGGACAGGACCTACCAATTCACCCCTCCACTTT. Residues: CASSYGTGPTNSPLHF. The chain carries TRBV6-5 and TRBJ1-6; 8 nucleotides line up with TRBD1. V was clipped by 2 bases and J by 7 bases; unmatched bases: 7. Germline-derived CDR1 and CDR2 are MNHEY and SVGAGI. CDR3 length: 16 residues.

The chain has TRBV5-6 and TRBJ2-1; D is possibly TRBD2 (6 bases). Germline V gene sequence: CDR1 SGHDT, CDR2 YYEEEE. The CDR3 contains 12 residues. V dropped 0 bases and J dropped 11 bases, with 9 bases sitting between them. This CDR3 is CASSLGAGKQFF. The CDR3 DNA is TGTGCCAGCAGCTTGGGGGCGGGAAAGCAGTTCTTC.

V is TRBV18 and J is TRBJ2-2; 9 nucleotides align to TRBD2. The germline gives CDR1 KGHSH, CDR2 LQKENI. CDR3 length equals 16 residues. V gave up 6 bases and J gave up 1 base; unmatched junction bases: 6. CDR3 nucleotides: TGTGCCAGCTCTCCTTTGACTAGCGGGAACACCGGGGAGCTGTTTTTT. The encoded protein is CASSPLTSGNTGELFF.

The genes are TRBV7-9 and TRBJ1-2; unclear D gene. CDR1 and CDR2 (germline): SEHNR, FQNEAQ (reference sequence). This CDR3 contains 13 residues. V lost 0 bases, J lost 4 bases, and 6 bases lay in between. The CDR3: CASSLAGLYGYTF. CDR3 in DNA: TGTGCCAGCAGCTTAGCCGGACTCTATGGCTACACCTTC.

Points on this clone: The junction departs from the called germline gene at one end, perhaps through a read error. The rearrangement joins TRBV5-1 to TRBJ2-3, with 9 bases matching TRBD2. Germline CDR1 is SGHRS and CDR2 is YFSETQ. CDR3 length: 14 residues. This CDR3 is CTSRGSGSSDTQYF. In DNA, the CDR3 is TGCACCAGCAGAGGTAGCGGGAGCTCAGATACGCAGTATTTT.

The V gene is TRBV5-1, the J gene TRBJ1-2; TRBD1 agrees at 9 bases. The CDR3 sequence is 18 residues long. Trimming removed 3 bases from V and 5 bases from J; junction bases left unmatched: 17. CDR1 and CDR2 (germline): SGHRS, YFSETQ. The CDR3 nucleotides are TGCGCCAGCAGCTCCGGAGGGGGACAGGGTTTTTTAGGGTATGGCTACACCTTC. Translating it yields CASSSGGGQGFLGYGYTF.

The chain combines TRBV18 with TRBJ2-2; a possible D gene is TRBD1 (6 bases). In germline, CDR1 is KGHSH, CDR2 LQKENI. V was pared by 6 bases and J by 0 bases, with 11 bases between. The CDR3 covers 15 residues. Written as DNA, the CDR3 is TGTGCCAGCTCTCTTCAGGGGTCGAACACCGGGGAGCTGTTTTTT. It yields the protein CASSLQGSNTGELFF.

The chain carries TRBV2 and TRBJ1-5, with TRBD1 identical over 8 bases. V lost 3 bases to trimming and J lost 6 bases; unmatched junction nucleotides: 10. Per the germline V gene, CDR1 is SNHLY and CDR2 is FYNNEI. CDR3 size: 16 residues. The CDR3 here is CASSDTGTGGSQPQHF. CDR3 DNA: TGTGCCAGCAGTGATACCGGGACAGGAGGAAGTCAGCCCCAGCATTTT.

The V gene is TRBV5-1, the J gene TRBJ1-2, with 9 bases matching TRBD1. The CDR3 length is 13 residues. CDR1 and CDR2 from the germline V gene are SGHRS and YFSETQ. The V and J ends lost 4 bases and 8 bases, in that order; junction bases with no gene match: 6. The CDR3 DNA follows: TGCGCCAGCAGCGAGGGACAGGGTGGCGGCTACACCTTC. It translates to CASSEGQGGGYTF.

The V call is TRBV5-1, the J call TRBJ2-5; D remains ambiguous. Germline-derived CDR1 and CDR2 are SGHRS and YFSETQ. V was trimmed by 1 base and J by 3 bases, leaving 16 bases between them. The CDR3 covers 16 residues. The chain's CDR3 is CASSLLPRLREETQYF. The CDR3, as DNA: TGCGCCAGCAGCTTGCTACCTAGGCTTCGTGAAGAGACCCAGTACTTC.

A word on this clone: The same CDR3 is also encoded by other DNA sequences in this sample. The chain employs TRBV5-1 and TRBJ2-3; D might be TRBD1 (6 bases). There are 14 residues in the CDR3. V lost 4 bases, J lost 3 bases, and 12 bases lay in between. The germline V gene encodes CDR1 SGHRS and CDR2 YFSETQ. DNA of the CDR3: TGCGCCAGCAGCCTACAGGGTGGAACAGATACGCAGTATTTT. This translates into CASSLQGGTDTQYF.

V and J are TRBV11-2 and TRBJ1-6; TRBD1 agrees at 7 bases. V lost 4 bases, J lost 10 bases, and 10 bases stayed unmatched. The CDR3 contains 15 residues. Germline lookup yields CDR1 SGHAT and CDR2 FQNNGV. CDR3: CASSSGTAPESPLHF. Here the CDR3 DNA reads TGTGCCAGCAGCTCGGGGACAGCCCCAGAGTCACCCCTCCACTTT.

As concerns this clone: The same CDR3 can be traced to other DNA sequences in this sample. V is TRBV10-3 and J is TRBJ1-2; D is undetermined. The V end was cut by 8 bases, the J end by 4 bases, with 11 bases between. This CDR3 comprises 12 residues. Germline V lookup: CDR1 ENHRY, CDR2 SYGVKD. The CDR3 sequence is CAIRGRGYGYTF. The CDR3 region has the DNA TGTGCCATCCGCGGACGGGGCTATGGCTACACCTTC.

The genes are TRBV3-1 (or the pseudogene TRBV3-2) and TRBJ2-1, with TRBD2 identical over 9 bases. Per the germline V gene, CDR1 is LGHDT and CDR2 is YNNKEL (reference sequence). This CDR3 has 15 residues. The V and J ends lost 1 base and 6 bases, in that order; junction bases with no gene match: 4. The CDR3 DNA sequence: TGTGCCAGCAGCCAAGCGGGACTAGCATCCAATGAGCAGTTCTTC. It yields the protein CASSQAGLASNEQFF.

The V call is TRBV13, the J call TRBJ1-2; 7 bases match TRBD1. The trim removed 8 bases at V and 1 base at J, leaving 10 bases unmatched. Germline values: CDR1 PRHDT, CDR2 FYEKMQ (reference sequence). This CDR3 comprises 15 residues. CDR3 nucleotide sequence: TGTGCCAGCGAGAGGGACAGCGCTCGTAACTATGGCTACACCTTC. Its protein is CASERDSARNYGYTF.